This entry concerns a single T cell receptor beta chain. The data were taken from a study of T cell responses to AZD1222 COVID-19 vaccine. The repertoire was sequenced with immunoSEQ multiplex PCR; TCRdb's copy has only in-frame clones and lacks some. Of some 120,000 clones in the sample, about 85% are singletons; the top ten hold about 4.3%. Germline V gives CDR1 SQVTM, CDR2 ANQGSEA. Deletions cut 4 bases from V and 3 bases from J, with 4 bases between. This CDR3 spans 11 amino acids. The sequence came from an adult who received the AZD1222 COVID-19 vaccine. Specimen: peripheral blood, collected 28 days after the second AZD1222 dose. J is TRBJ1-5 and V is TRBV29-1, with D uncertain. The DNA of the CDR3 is TGCAGCGTTGGAACCAATCAGCCCCAGCATTTT. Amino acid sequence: CSVGTNQPQHF.